These 23 T cell receptor beta chains share one sample of origin, sequenced in a study of T cells in Graves' hyperthyroidism and ophthalmopathy. The CDR3 regions of TCR beta were amplified from RNA transcripts. In the first-round RT-PCR of the TCR CDR3, the HTBI primer set was used. Via MiXCR, TCRdb re-called the multiplex PCR reads, giving one row per CDR3 protein. The sample lists a few hundred thousand distinct CDR3 sequences, 15% to 20% seen once, with under 3.5% in the top ten. Sequencing used blood. All receptors derive from a woman aged 40 to 49 with Graves' ophthalmopathy.

This clonotype was detected many times. This chain joins TRBV6-2 or TRBV6-3 and TRBJ2-5; possibly TRBD1 for D (6 bases). The CDR3 sequence is 16 residues long. CDR1 and CDR2 from the germline V gene are MNHEY and SVGEGT. Trimming pared 0 bases from V and 5 bases from J, leaving 16 bases between. The CDR3 nucleotides are TGTGCCAGCAGTTACTCTCGGACAGCGTTTGAGGAGACCCAGTACTTC. It translates to CASSYSRTAFEETQYF.

CDR3: CASSSPGEGVGTEAFF. In nucleotides, the CDR3 is TGTGCCAGCAGTTCACCCGGGGAGGGGGTTGGCACTGAAGCTTTCTTT. V gene TRBV12-3 or TRBV12-4 combines with J gene TRBJ1-1, with a possible D match to TRBD1 (6 bases). This CDR3 contains 16 residues. The ends were cut back, 4 bases at V and 4 bases at J, with 19 bases in the middle.

In this sample, this clonotype turned up many times. The chain carries TRBV28 and TRBJ2-7, with 7 positions matching TRBD1. After removal of 6 bases from V and 5 bases from J, the junction contained 4 bases not matched to a gene. Germline CDR1 MDHEN, CDR2 SYDVKM. The CDR3 spans 12 residues. The CDR3 reads CASRDRIHEQYF. Written as DNA, the CDR3 is TGTGCCAGCAGGGACAGGATCCACGAGCAGTACTTC.

Notes on this clonotype: This likely comes from a read error, as the CDR3 has no conserved phenylalanine or tryptophan at its end. The chain joins TRBV12-5 to TRBJ1-6, with D uncertain. The germline V gene encodes CDR1 LGHNT and CDR2 FRNRAP. This CDR3 comprises 14 residues. Trimming left V 6 bases short and J 0 bases short, with 6 bases between. CDR3 coding DNA: TGTGCTAGTGGAGGGATCTCCTATAATTCACCCCTCCACTCT. Amino acids: CASGGISYNSPLHS.

This clonotype came up a few times. CDR3 amino acids: CASRDPGAPDTQYF. The CDR3, as DNA: TGTGCCAGCAGGGACCCCGGGGCCCCAGATACGCAGTATTTT. The chain carries TRBV28 and TRBJ2-3; D is perhaps TRBD1 or TRBD2 (5 bases each). Germline loops: CDR1 MDHEN, CDR2 SYDVKM. The V end lost 6 bases, the J end lost 4 bases, and 14 bases lay between the germline ends. This CDR3 contains 14 residues.

This clonotype has more than one count but fewer than ten. The chain carries TRBV4-2 and TRBJ2-3; D unclear. Trimming shortened V by 1 base and J by 0 bases, and 8 bases separated the two germline ends. The V gene's germline CDR1 is LGHNA and CDR2 YNFKEQ. This CDR3 has 15 residues. CDR3 DNA sequence: TGTGCCAGCAGCCAAGGGGCTACGAGCACAGATACGCAGTATTTT. Protein: CASSQGATSTDTQYF.

The J gene is TRBJ2-5, the V gene TRBV5-1, with D possibly being TRBD2 (7 bases). Germline loops: CDR1 SGHRS, CDR2 YFSETQ. Trimming took 4 bases from V and 2 from J, leaving 12 bases between them. This CDR3 region has 14 residues. The CDR3 sequence is CASSPAGAQETQYF. The DNA of the CDR3 is TGCGCCAGCAGCCCTGCGGGGGCTCAAGAGACCCAGTACTTC.

This clonotype was detected ten times or more. The chain couples TRBV5-1 to TRBJ2-7, with TRBD2 matching over 8 bases. Germline lookup yields CDR1 SGHRS and CDR2 YFSETQ. The CDR3 totals 16 residues. V lost 3 bases and J lost 1; bases outside the gene matches: 9. Here the CDR3 DNA reads TGCGCCAGCAGCTCCTCCCCAGCGGGAGTATCCTACGAGCAGTACTTC. This sequence encodes CASSSSPAGVSYEQYF.

This chain joins TRBV7-2 and TRBJ2-7, with D tentatively TRBD2 (6 bases). CDR1 is SGHTA, CDR2 FQGNSA, per germline. The CDR3 has 13 residues. V was pared by 2 bases and J by 6 bases, with 11 bases between. CDR3 sequence (DNA): TGTGCCAGCAGCTTATTGGGGGGTTTCGAGCAGTACTTC. Translation gives CASSLLGGFEQYF.

The sample holds a few counts of this clonotype. A read error is possible here, since a much larger clone lies one base away. The chain uses TRBV5-1 and TRBJ2-3, with a weak D call TRBD1 (5 bases). V was cut by 3 bases and J by 2 bases, with 16 bases left in between. The CDR3 totals 16 residues. From germline, CDR1 is SGHRS and CDR2 YFSETQ. The CDR3 here is CASSSGGARATDTQYF. The CDR3 nucleotides read TGCGCCAGCAGCTCGGGTGGGGCGCGAGCCACAGATACGCAGTATTTT.

This clonotype was found once. It may be a read error: a sequence one base away is much more abundant. The chain uses TRBV2 and TRBJ2-7; D gene uncertain. The V gene lost 8 bases and the J gene lost 2 bases, with 19 bases spanning the gap. Germline assignment: CDR1 SNHLY and CDR2 FYNNEI. The CDR3 loop spans 15 amino acids. DNA of the CDR3: TGTGCCAGCGAAGATGTAGTGATAAAACCCTACGAGCAGTACTTC. Encoded protein: CASEDVVIKPYEQYF.

This clonotype turned up a few times. The chain employs TRBV15 and TRBJ2-1; D unresolved. CDR3 size: 12 residues. V lost 2 bases and J 5 bases, leaving 4 bases between the germline ends. Germline CDR1 is LNHNV and CDR2 is YYDKDF (reference sequence). The CDR3 DNA sequence: TGTGCCACCAGCAGAAAAGACAATGAGCAGTTCTTC. It translates to CATSRKDNEQFF.

This clonotype was recorded many times. The chain links TRBV5-6 to TRBJ2-4; 12 nucleotides line up with TRBD1. With V trimmed by 3 bases and J by 6 bases, 10 bases remained unmatched. Germline CDR1 is SGHDT and CDR2 is YYEEEE. There are 17 residues in the CDR3. CDR3 nucleotide sequence: TGTGCCAGCAGCTACAGGGGACAGGGGGCGCTAGGAAACATTCAGTACTTC. This codes for CASSYRGQGALGNIQYF. Supplemented by reference TRBV5-6 and TRBJ2-4, the full variable domain reads DAGVTQSPTHLIKTRGQQVTLRCSPKSGHDTVSWYQQALGQGPQFIFQYYEEEERQRGNFPDRFSGHQFPNYSSELNVNALLLGDSALYLCASSYRGQGALGNIQYFGAGTRLSVL.

This rearrangement joins TRBV24-1 to TRBJ2-1, with 11 bases identical to TRBD2. Germline V CDR1 and CDR2: KGHDR, SFDVKD. The CDR3 is made up of 15 amino acids. The junction had 4 bases not matched to a gene; V was cut back by 3 bases and J by 7 bases. The CDR3 DNA follows: TGTGCCACCAGTGATAGGGCTAGCGGGGGGAATGAGCAGTTCTTC. Its translation is CATSDRASGGNEQFF.

This clonotype has just a few counts. The rearrangement uses TRBV13 and TRBJ2-5; maybe TRBD1 (6 bases). The CDR3 extends over 16 amino acids. The germline V gene has CDR1 PRHDT and CDR2 FYEKMQ (reference sequence). Trimming pared 0 bases from V and 3 bases from J, leaving 14 bases between. The CDR3: CASSLGKQGREETQYF. CDR3 bases: TGTGCCAGCAGCTTAGGGAAACAGGGAAGGGAAGAGACCCAGTACTTC.

With respect to this clonotype: Just one base apart from a much larger clone, this may be a read error. The chain has TRBV2 and TRBJ2-5; 7 bases match TRBD2. The germline gives CDR1 SNHLY, CDR2 FYNNEI. The CDR3 spans 13 residues. The CDR3 loop reads CAGLREIGETQCF. The CDR3 nucleotides read TGTGCCGGGCTGCGGGAGATCGGCGAGACCCAGTGCTTC. Based on the CDR3 plus reference TRBV2 and TRBJ2-5, the full variable domain is EPEVTQTPSHQVTQMGQEVILRCVPISNHLYFYWYRQILGQKVEFLVSFYNNEISEKSEIFDDQFSVERPDGSNFTLKIRSTKLEDSAMYFCAGLREIGETQCFGPGTRLLVL.

The table lists this clonotype with many counts. The V and J genes are TRBV2 and TRBJ2-1; TRBD2 matches at 7 bases. V shed 2 bases and J 2 bases; nucleotides not matched to a gene: 3. The germline V gene has CDR1 SNHLY and CDR2 FYNNEI. CDR3 length: 15 residues. The CDR3 reads CASSELAGAYNEQFF. The DNA for the CDR3 is TGTGCCAGCAGTGAATTAGCGGGCGCCTACAATGAGCAGTTCTTC.

In this sample, this clonotype turned up many times. This chain joins TRBV3-1 and TRBJ2-7, with 7 positions matching TRBD1. This CDR3 has 14 residues. Germline V lookup: CDR1 LGHDT, CDR2 YNNKEL (reference sequence). V shed 6 bases, J shed 2 bases, and the junction held 7 bases outside the gene matches. CDR3 DNA sequence: TGTGCCAGCAGGGGAGACAGGGATCCCTACGAGCAGTACTTC. This codes for CASRGDRDPYEQYF.

Notes on this clonotype: A much larger clone differs from this one at a single base, so this may be a read error. The V call is TRBV27, the J call TRBJ2-7; 7 nucleotides align to TRBD2. The CDR3 consists of 14 residues. Per the germline V gene, CDR1 is MNHEY and CDR2 is SMNVEV (reference sequence). J lost 0 bases, V lost 5 bases, and 4 bases had no gene match. CDR3 sequence (DNA): TGTGCCAGCAGTAGCGGGATTACCTCCTACGAGCAGTACTTC. Its translation is CASSSGITSYEQYF.

In this sample, this clonotype turned up many times. The chain combines TRBV6-1 with TRBJ1-4; the match to TRBD1 covers 7 bases. Looked up from germline, CDR1 is MNHNS and CDR2 is SASEGT. The CDR3 runs to 16 residues. With V trimmed by 6 bases and J by 2 bases, 9 bases remained unmatched. In nucleotides, the CDR3 is TGTGCCAGCAGCGCGTCGAAGACAGGGACTAATGAAAAACTGTTTTTT. The encoded protein is CASSASKTGTNEKLFF.

This clonotype has a count of ten or more. The chain joins TRBV6-1 to TRBJ2-5; no firm D call. Trimming removed 5 bases from V and 3 bases from J, with 19 bases in between. The length of the CDR3 is 16 residues. Germline CDR1 MNHNS, CDR2 SASEGT. The CDR3 reads CASSLLGRPIEETQYF. The DNA of the CDR3 is TGTGCCAGCAGTCTGCTCGGCAGACCAATAGAAGAGACCCAGTACTTC.

The chain links TRBV2 to TRBJ1-2, with 7 bases lining up with TRBD1. Per the germline V gene, CDR1 is SNHLY and CDR2 is FYNNEI. The V gene end was trimmed by 6 bases and the J gene end by 4 bases; junction bases not matched to a gene: 11. CDR3 size: 15 residues. CDR3 amino acids: CASRPGTAATYGYTF. In nucleotides, the CDR3 is TGTGCCAGCAGGCCCGGGACAGCCGCCACCTATGGCTACACCTTC.

The rearrangement links TRBV28 to TRBJ2-1, with unresolved D. The CDR3 runs to 12 residues. Germline V gene data show CDR1 as MDHEN and CDR2 as SYDVKM. Between the trimmed V and J ends, which lost 1 base and 10 bases, there was a span of 8 bases. The CDR3 spells CASSLLGREQFF. The DNA of the CDR3 is TGTGCCAGCAGTTTATTGGGCCGGGAGCAGTTCTTC.